This passage covers 18 T cell receptor beta chains from one sample sequenced in a study of blood T cell repertoires in COVID-19. This table comes from immunoSEQ multiplex PCR, and its TCRdb copy is limited to in-frame clones, with some not included. This sample has 350,000 or so clones, with about 92% found just once. Sequenced material: PBMCs or T cells enriched from blood (not recorded which). The receptor set was obtained from a woman in her thirties who had recovered from COVID-19.

The CDR3 region is CASSYLTGNNEKLFF. CDR3 DNA: TGTGCCAGCAGCTACCTGACAGGCAATAATGAAAAACTGTTTTTT. The chain employs TRBV7-9 and TRBJ1-4; perhaps TRBD1 as D (6 bases). The germline CDR1 and CDR2 sequences are SEHNR and FQNEAQ (reference sequence). Trimming removed 4 bases at V and 4 bases at J, with 13 bases between. There are 15 residues in the CDR3.

The chain employs TRBV19 and TRBJ1-5; 7 nucleotides align to TRBD1. CDR1 and CDR2 (germline): LNHDA, SQIVND (reference sequence). V was clipped by 6 bases and J by 6 bases; unmatched bases: 5. This CDR3 region has 13 residues. This CDR3 reads CASSDRVIQPQHF. As DNA, the CDR3 is TGTGCCAGTAGCGACAGGGTAATTCAGCCCCAGCATTTT. Full variable domain (remainder filled in from reference TRBV19 and TRBJ1-5): DGGITQSPKYLFRKEGQNVTLSCEQNLNHDAMYWYRQDPGQGLRLIYYSQIVNDFQKGDIAEGYSVSREKKESFPLTVTSAQKNPTAFYLCASSDRVIQPQHFGDGTRLSIL.

This chain links TRBV9 with TRBJ2-3; 13 positions match TRBD2. This CDR3 has 17 residues. Per germline, CDR1 SGDLS and CDR2 YYNGEE. V lost 5 bases to trimming and J lost 4 bases; unmatched junction nucleotides: 10. CDR3 bases: TGTGCCAGCAGGAACGGGACTAGCGGGGACAGGGCAGATACGCAGTATTTT. It codes for CASRNGTSGDRADTQYF.

V and J are TRBV7-2 and TRBJ1-1, with 8 positions matching TRBD1. Germline V gene sequence: CDR1 SGHTA, CDR2 FQGNSA. CDR3 length equals 12 residues. Unmatched junction bases numbered 6, after V lost 5 bases and J lost 10 bases. The CDR3 protein is CASSDYRGGAFF. Here the CDR3 DNA reads TGTGCCAGCAGCGATTACAGGGGGGGAGCTTTCTTT.

The genes are TRBV28 and TRBJ2-5; 7 bases align to TRBD1. V shed 4 bases and J 4 bases; nucleotides not matched to a gene: 12. This CDR3 contains 16 residues. CDR1 is MDHEN and CDR2 is SYDVKM in the germline V gene. The CDR3 is CASSSPRDRFIETQYF. CDR3 DNA: TGTGCCAGCAGTTCCCCACGGGACAGATTTATAGAGACCCAGTACTTC.

The V gene is TRBV4-3, the J gene TRBJ2-3; TRBD2 matches 12 bases. CDR3 length: 18 amino acids. V dropped 0 bases and J dropped 4; count of bases not matched to a gene: 8. Germline V gene sequence: CDR1 LGHNA, CDR2 YSLEER. For the CDR3, the DNA is TGCGCCAGCAGCCAAGAAATACTAGCGGGAGGAGTGGCAGATACGCAGTATTTT. Protein product: CASSQEILAGGVADTQYF.

The J gene is TRBJ2-1, the V gene TRBV9; TRBD1 matches 9 bases. V trimming: 7 bases; J trimming: 2 bases; junction bases outside the gene matches: 4. From germline, CDR1 is SGDLS and CDR2 YYNGEE. This CDR3 comprises 14 residues. The CDR3 is CASSRQGAYNEQFF. The CDR3 nucleotides are TGTGCCAGCTCCAGACAGGGGGCCTACAATGAGCAGTTCTTC.

This clone appeared once. The chain employs TRBV6-6 and TRBJ2-7; 8 nucleotides align to TRBD1. The CDR3 sequence is 15 residues long. The trim removed 6 bases at V and 3 bases at J, leaving 10 bases unmatched. CDR1 is MNHNY, CDR2 SVGAGI, per germline (reference sequence). CDR3: CASRNTGTGLYEQYF. DNA for the CDR3: TGTGCCAGCAGGAACACCGGGACAGGTCTCTACGAGCAGTACTTC.

V usage is TRBV4-2 and J usage is TRBJ2-1; TRBD2 matches at 11 bases. V was pared by 1 base and J by 0 bases, with 11 bases of the junction left unmatched. From germline, CDR1 is LGHNA and CDR2 YNFKEQ. The CDR3 covers 20 residues. The CDR3 DNA reads as TGTGCCAGCAGCCAAGGGTGGCTAGCGGGAGGCCGAAGCTCCTACAATGAGCAGTTCTTC. Translated: CASSQGWLAGGRSSYNEQFF.

The chain uses TRBV4-1 and TRBJ2-1, with 7 bases identical to TRBD2. V gave up 3 bases and J gave up 8 bases; unmatched junction bases: 7. The CDR3 covers 14 residues. Germline loops: CDR1 MGHRA, CDR2 YSYEKL. The CDR3 DNA reads TGCGCCAGCAGCCACTCCGGGCGGGAGCATGAGCAGTTCTTC. Translated, it gives CASSHSGREHEQFF.

The chain employs TRBV5-1 and TRBJ1-3, with TRBD1 as a possible D gene (6 bases). The CDR3 consists of 14 residues. Germline assignment: CDR1 SGHRS and CDR2 YFSETQ. V was cut by 0 bases and J by 4 bases, with 8 bases left in between. CDR3 region: CASSLGTAGNTIYF. Written as DNA, the CDR3 is TGCGCCAGCAGCTTGGGGACAGCCGGAAACACCATATATTTT.

The chain is built from TRBV9 and TRBJ1-5; tentative D call: TRBD1 (6 bases). The CDR3 consists of 15 residues. Germline V gene sequence: CDR1 SGDLS, CDR2 YYNGEE. The V end lost 0 bases, the J end lost 8 bases, and 15 bases lay between the germline ends. DNA for the CDR3: TGTGCCAGCAGCGTAGGAACCACCTCAGGGGAGCCCCAGCATTTT. Its protein is CASSVGTTSGEPQHF.

The chain joins TRBV4-3 to TRBJ1-3, with 8 bases fitting TRBD1. This CDR3 comprises 17 residues. CDR1 is LGHNA and CDR2 is YSLEER in the germline V gene. The trim removed 0 bases at V and 1 base at J, leaving 5 bases unmatched. CDR3: CASSQDLDRGSGNTIYF. CDR3 sequence (DNA): TGCGCCAGCAGCCAAGATCTCGACAGGGGTTCTGGAAACACCATATATTTT.

CDR3 nucleotide sequence: TGCAGTGCTAGTGATACTAGCCCGAGCTCCTACAATGAGCAGTTCTTC. Translated: CSASDTSPSSYNEQFF. J is TRBJ2-1 and V is TRBV20-1, with D possibly matching TRBD2 (6 bases). V gave up 3 bases and J gave up 0 bases, with 15 bases separating them. Germline-derived CDR1 and CDR2 are DFQATT and SNEGSKA (reference sequence). The CDR3 spans 16 residues.

The chain is built from TRBV7-9 and TRBJ2-2; 7 bases match TRBD2. V trimming: 2 bases; J trimming: 4 bases; junction bases outside the gene matches: 7. The CDR3 sequence is 16 residues long. Germline lookup yields CDR1 SEHNR and CDR2 FQNEAQ (reference sequence). The DNA for the CDR3 is TGTGCCAGCAGCTTAATTGCGGGAGTGAGCACCGGGGAGCTGTTTTTT. This sequence encodes CASSLIAGVSTGELFF.

The chain joins TRBV7-8 to TRBJ1-2; TRBD1 matches at 9 bases. Germline trimming cut 6 bases from V and 3 bases from J; bases unmatched to any gene: 11. Per the germline V gene, CDR1 is SGHVS and CDR2 is FQNEAQ. The CDR3 has 16 residues. The CDR3 sequence is CASSTEGTGQYYGYTF. The CDR3, as DNA: TGTGCCAGCAGTACCGAGGGGACAGGGCAATACTATGGCTACACCTTC.

This sequence joins TRBV7-3 and TRBJ2-2, with TRBD2 identical over 10 bases. J gave up 2 bases and V 5 bases, and 17 bases lay outside the gene matches. CDR1 is SGHTA, CDR2 FQGTGA, per germline. This CDR3 comprises 20 residues. CDR3 sequence (DNA): TGTGCCAGCAGCAGAAGAGCTCGTAGCGGGGGGCCAGGAAACACCGGGGAGCTGTTTTTT. It codes for CASSRRARSGGPGNTGELFF.

This chain connects TRBV2 to TRBJ2-4, with TRBD2 identical over 7 bases. This CDR3 has 14 residues. Germline CDR1 SNHLY, CDR2 FYNNEI. Losses at the gene ends were 6 bases for V and 5 bases for J; bases not matched to a gene: 7. The CDR3 region is CASRRTSPENIQYF. The DNA for the CDR3 is TGTGCCAGCAGACGGACTAGTCCAGAAAACATTCAGTACTTC.